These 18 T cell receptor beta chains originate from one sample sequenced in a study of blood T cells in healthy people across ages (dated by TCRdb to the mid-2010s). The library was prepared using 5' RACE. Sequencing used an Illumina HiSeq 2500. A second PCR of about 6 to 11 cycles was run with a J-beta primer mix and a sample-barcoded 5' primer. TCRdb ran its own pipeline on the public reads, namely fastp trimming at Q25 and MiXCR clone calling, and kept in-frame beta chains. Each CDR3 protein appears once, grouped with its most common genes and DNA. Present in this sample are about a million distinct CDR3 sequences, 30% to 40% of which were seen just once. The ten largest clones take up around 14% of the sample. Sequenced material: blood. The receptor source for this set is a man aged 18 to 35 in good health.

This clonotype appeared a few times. CDR3 sequence reads: CASSLSGTGSPLHF. The DNA for the CDR3 is TGTGCCAGCAGTTTATCGGGCACGGGATCACCCCTCCACTTT. The V gene is TRBV27, the J gene TRBJ1-6, with D unclear. The germline V gene encodes CDR1 MNHEY and CDR2 SMNVEV (reference sequence). There are 14 residues in the CDR3. Between the trimmed V and J ends, which lost 0 bases and 10 bases, there was a span of 10 bases.

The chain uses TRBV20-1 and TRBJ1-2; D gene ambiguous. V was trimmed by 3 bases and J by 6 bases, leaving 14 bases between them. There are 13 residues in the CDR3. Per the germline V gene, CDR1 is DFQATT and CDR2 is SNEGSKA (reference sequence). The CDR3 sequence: CSASVFSTNGYTF. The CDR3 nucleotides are TGCAGTGCTAGCGTTTTCAGTACTAATGGCTACACCTTC.

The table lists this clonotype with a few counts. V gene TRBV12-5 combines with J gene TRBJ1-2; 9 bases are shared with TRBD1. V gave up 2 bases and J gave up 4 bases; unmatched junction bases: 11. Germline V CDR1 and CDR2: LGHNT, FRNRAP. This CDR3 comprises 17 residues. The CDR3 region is CASGLTGGEVVIYGYTF. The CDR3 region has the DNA TGTGCTAGTGGTTTGACAGGGGGCGAAGTAGTGATCTATGGCTACACCTTC. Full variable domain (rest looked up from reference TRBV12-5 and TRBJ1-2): DARVTQTPRHKVTEMGQEVTMRCQPILGHNTVFWYRQTMMQGLELLAYFRNRAPLDDSGMPKDRFSAEMPDATLATLKIQPSEPRDSAVYFCASGLTGGEVVIYGYTFGSGTRLTVV.

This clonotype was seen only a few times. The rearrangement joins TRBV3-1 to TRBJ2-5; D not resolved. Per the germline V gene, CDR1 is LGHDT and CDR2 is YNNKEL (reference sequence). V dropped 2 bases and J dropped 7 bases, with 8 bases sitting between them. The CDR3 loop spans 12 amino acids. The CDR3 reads CASSQLSATQYF. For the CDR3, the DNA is TGTGCCAGCAGCCAACTCTCAGCGACCCAGTACTTC.

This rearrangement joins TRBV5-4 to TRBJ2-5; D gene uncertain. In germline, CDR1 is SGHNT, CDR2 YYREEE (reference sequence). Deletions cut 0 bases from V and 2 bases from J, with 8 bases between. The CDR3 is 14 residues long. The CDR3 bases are TGTGCCAGCAGCTTGGAGCCAGATCAAGAGACCCAGTACTTC. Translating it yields CASSLEPDQETQYF.

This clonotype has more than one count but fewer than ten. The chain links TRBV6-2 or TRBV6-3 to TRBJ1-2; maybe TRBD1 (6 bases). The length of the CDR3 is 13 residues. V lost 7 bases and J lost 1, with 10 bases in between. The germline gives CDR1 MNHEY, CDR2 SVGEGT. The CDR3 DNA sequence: TGTGCCAGCACCCGGACAGATAACTATGGCTACACCTTC. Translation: CASTRTDNYGYTF.

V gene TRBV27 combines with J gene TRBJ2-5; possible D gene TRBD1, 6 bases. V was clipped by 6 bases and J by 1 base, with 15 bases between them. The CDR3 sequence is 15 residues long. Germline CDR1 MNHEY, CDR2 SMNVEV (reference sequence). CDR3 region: CASREFQGRQETQYF. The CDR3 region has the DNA TGTGCCAGCAGGGAATTCCAGGGGCGCCAAGAGACCCAGTACTTC.

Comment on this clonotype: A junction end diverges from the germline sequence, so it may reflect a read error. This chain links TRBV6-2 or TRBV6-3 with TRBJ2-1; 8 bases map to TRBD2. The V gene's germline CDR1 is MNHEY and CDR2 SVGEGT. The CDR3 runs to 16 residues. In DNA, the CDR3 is TGTGCCAGCAGTTATAGCGGGACTAACTCCTACAATGGGCAGTTCTTC. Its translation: CASSYSGTNSYNGQFF.

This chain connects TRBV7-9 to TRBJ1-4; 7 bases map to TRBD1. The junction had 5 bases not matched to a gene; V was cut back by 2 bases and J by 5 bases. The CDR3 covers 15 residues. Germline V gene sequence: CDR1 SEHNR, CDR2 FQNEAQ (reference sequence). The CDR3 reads CASSLKPGQNEKLFF. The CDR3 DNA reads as TGTGCCAGCAGCTTAAAACCGGGACAGAATGAAAAACTGTTTTTT.

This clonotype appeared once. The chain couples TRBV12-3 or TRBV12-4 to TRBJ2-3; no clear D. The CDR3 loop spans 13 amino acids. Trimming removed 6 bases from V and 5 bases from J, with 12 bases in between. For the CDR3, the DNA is TGTGCCAGCAGCGACTTGGGGATAGATACGCAGTATTTT. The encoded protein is CASSDLGIDTQYF.

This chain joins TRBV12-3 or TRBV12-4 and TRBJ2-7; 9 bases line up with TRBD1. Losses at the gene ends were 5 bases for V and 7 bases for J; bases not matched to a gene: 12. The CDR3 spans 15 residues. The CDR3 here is CASSHRDRDYNEQYF. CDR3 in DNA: TGTGCCAGCAGTCACCGGGACAGGGACTACAATGAGCAGTACTTC.

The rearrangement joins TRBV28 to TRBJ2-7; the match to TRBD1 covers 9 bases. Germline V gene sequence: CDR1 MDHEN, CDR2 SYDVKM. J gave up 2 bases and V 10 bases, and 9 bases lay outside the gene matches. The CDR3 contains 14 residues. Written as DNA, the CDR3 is TGTGCCACCAGACGACAGGGGGTCCCCTACGAGCAGTACTTC. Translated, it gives CATRRQGVPYEQYF.

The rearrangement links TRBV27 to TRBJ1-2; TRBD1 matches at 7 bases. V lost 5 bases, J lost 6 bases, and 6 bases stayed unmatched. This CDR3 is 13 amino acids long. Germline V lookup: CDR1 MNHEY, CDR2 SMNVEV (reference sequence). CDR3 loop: CASSPGTENGYTF. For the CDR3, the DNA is TGTGCCAGCAGTCCCGGGACAGAGAATGGCTACACCTTC.

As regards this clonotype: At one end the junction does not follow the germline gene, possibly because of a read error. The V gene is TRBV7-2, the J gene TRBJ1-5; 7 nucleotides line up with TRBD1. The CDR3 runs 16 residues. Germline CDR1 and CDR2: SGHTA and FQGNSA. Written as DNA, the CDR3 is TGTGCCAGCAGCTTAGCGGCAGGGGACAGCAATCAGCCCCGGCATTTT. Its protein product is CASSLAAGDSNQPRHF.

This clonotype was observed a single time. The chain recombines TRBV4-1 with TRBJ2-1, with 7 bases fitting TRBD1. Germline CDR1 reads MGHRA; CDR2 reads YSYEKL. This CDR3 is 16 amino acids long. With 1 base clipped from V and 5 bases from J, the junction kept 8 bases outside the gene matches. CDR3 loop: CASSQAGQATDNEQFF. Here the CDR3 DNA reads TGCGCCAGCAGCCAAGCCGGACAGGCCACCGACAATGAGCAGTTCTTC.

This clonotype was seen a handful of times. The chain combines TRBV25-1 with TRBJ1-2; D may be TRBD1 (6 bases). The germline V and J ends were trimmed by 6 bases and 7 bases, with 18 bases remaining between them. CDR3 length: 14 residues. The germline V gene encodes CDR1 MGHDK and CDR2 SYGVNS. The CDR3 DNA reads TGTGCCAGCAGGGCTCTACAGGGAAAGGGTGGCTACACCTTC. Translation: CASRALQGKGGYTF.

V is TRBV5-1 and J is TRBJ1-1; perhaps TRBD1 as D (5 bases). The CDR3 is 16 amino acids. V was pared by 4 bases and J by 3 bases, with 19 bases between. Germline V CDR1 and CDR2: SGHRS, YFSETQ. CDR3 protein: CASSHIRGAGDTEAFF. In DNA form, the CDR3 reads TGCGCCAGCAGCCACATAAGAGGTGCGGGGGACACTGAAGCTTTCTTT.

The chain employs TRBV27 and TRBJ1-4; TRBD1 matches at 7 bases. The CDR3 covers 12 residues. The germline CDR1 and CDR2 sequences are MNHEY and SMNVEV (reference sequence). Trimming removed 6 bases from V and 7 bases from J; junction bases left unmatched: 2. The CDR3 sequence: CASRAGGEKLFF. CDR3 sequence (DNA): TGTGCCAGCAGAGCAGGGGGTGAAAAACTGTTTTTT.